These 25 T cell receptor beta chains were all obtained from the same sample, sequenced in a study of T cell changes during pregnancy in multiple sclerosis. The table came from immunoSEQ multiplex PCR; TCRdb's copy has only in-frame clones and leaves some out. This table holds about 68,000 clones, 91% found once. This specimen consisted of peripheral blood, obtained in the first trimester of pregnancy. The source is a female donor with multiple sclerosis, enrolled in a pregnancy study.

This sequence joins TRBV5-1 and TRBJ1-1; TRBD1 matches 7 bases. The germline gives CDR1 SGHRS, CDR2 YFSETQ. The CDR3 spans 14 residues. Trimming cost V 2 bases and J 5 bases; bases outside gene matches: 6. The CDR3 reads CASSLPGQITEAFF. CDR3 DNA: TGCGCCAGCAGCTTACCGGGACAGATAACTGAAGCTTTCTTT.

The chain combines TRBV27 with TRBJ1-1; 9 bases line up with TRBD1. Losses at the gene ends were 5 bases for V and 3 bases for J; bases not matched to a gene: 7. The CDR3 is 15 amino acids. In germline, CDR1 is MNHEY, CDR2 SMNVEV (reference sequence). The DNA for the CDR3 is TGTGCCAGCAGTCCCGGGACAGGGTGGGACACTGAAGCTTTCTTT. Translation gives CASSPGTGWDTEAFF.

This clone was recorded a few times. V and J are TRBV7-2 and TRBJ1-5; tentative D call: TRBD1 (5 bases). This CDR3 has 15 residues. Trimming shortened V by 4 bases and J by 0 bases, and 10 bases separated the two germline ends. Germline-derived CDR1 and CDR2 are SGHTA and FQGNSA. The CDR3 DNA follows: TGTGCCAGCAGCTACAAAGGGGATAGCAATCAGCCCCAGCATTTT. This gives the protein CASSYKGDSNQPQHF. The whole variable domain, remainder taken from reference TRBV7-2 and TRBJ1-5, is GAGVSQSPSNKVTEKGKDVELRCDPISGHTALYWYRQSLGQGLEFLIYFQGNSAPDKSGLPSDRFSAERTGGSVSTLTIQRTQQEDSAVYLCASSYKGDSNQPQHFGDGTRLSIL.

V is TRBV5-4 and J is TRBJ2-3; 7 bases are a match to TRBD1. The ends lost 9 bases at V and 4 bases at J; junction bases unmatched: 14. The CDR3 length is 15 residues. CDR1 is SGHNT, CDR2 YYREEE, per germline (reference sequence). The CDR3 DNA is TGTGCCATCGCACCCCCGGGACAGAGATCAGATACGCAGTATTTT. It is translated as CAIAPPGQRSDTQYF.

The chain joins TRBV19 to TRBJ2-1; 11 bases are shared with TRBD2. Trimming cost V 6 bases and J 6 bases; bases outside gene matches: 7. The germline V gene has CDR1 LNHDA and CDR2 SQIVND (reference sequence). There are 15 residues in the CDR3. DNA of the CDR3: TGTGCCAGTAGACAGGGACTAGCGGTGGGCAATGAGCAGTTCTTC. It yields the protein CASRQGLAVGNEQFF.

For the CDR3, the DNA is TGTGCCAGCAGCTCTCATGGGACAGTTTATGGCTACACCTTC. This encodes CASSSHGTVYGYTF. The chain has TRBV7-2 and TRBJ1-2, with 7 bases matching TRBD1. J gave up 5 bases and V 4 bases, and 7 bases lay outside the gene matches. CDR1 is SGHTA and CDR2 is FQGNSA in the germline V gene. The CDR3 totals 14 residues.

J is TRBJ2-2 and V is TRBV7-6; TRBD2 matches at 7 bases. CDR3 length: 17 amino acids. Germline V CDR1 and CDR2: SGHVS, FNYEAQ. V shed 1 base, J shed 0 bases, and the junction held 5 bases outside the gene matches. The CDR3 DNA sequence: TGTGCCAGCAGCTTAGACTTTGCGGGGGCGAACACCGGGGAGCTGTTTTTT. Amino acid sequence: CASSLDFAGANTGELFF. The whole variable domain, filled in from reference TRBV7-6 and TRBJ2-2, reads GAGVSQSPRYKVTKRGQDVALRCDPISGHVSLYWYRQALGQGPEFLTYFNYEAQQDKSGLPNDRFSAERPEGSISTLTIQRTEQRDSAMYRCASSLDFAGANTGELFFGEGSRLTVL.

The V and J genes are TRBV19 and TRBJ1-2; 7 bases are shared with TRBD1. With 3 bases clipped from V and 4 bases from J, the junction kept 5 bases outside the gene matches. CDR3 length: 14 amino acids. Germline assignment: CDR1 LNHDA and CDR2 SQIVND (reference sequence). In DNA form, the CDR3 reads TGTGCCAGTAGTATGCAGGGGGAAAGCTATGGCTACACCTTC. It encodes CASSMQGESYGYTF.

The chain has TRBV6-1 and TRBJ1-4; D possibly corresponds to TRBD1 (5 bases). V lost 2 bases and J lost 0, with 16 bases in between. CDR1 is MNHNS and CDR2 is SASEGT in the germline V gene. The length of the CDR3 is 18 residues. CDR3: CASSELLARAATNEKLFF. DNA of the CDR3: TGTGCCAGCAGTGAACTTCTTGCCAGGGCTGCAACTAATGAAAAACTGTTTTTT.

The J gene is TRBJ1-2, the V gene TRBV30; D is ambiguous. This CDR3 has 11 residues. The V gene lost 5 bases and the J gene lost 4 bases, with 8 bases spanning the gap. CDR1 and CDR2 (germline): GTSNPN, SVGIG (reference sequence). This chain's CDR3 is CAWSDFYGYTF. The DNA for the CDR3 is TGTGCCTGGTCGGACTTCTATGGCTACACCTTC. The full variable domain, with the rest looked up from reference TRBV30 and TRBJ1-2, is SQTIHQWPATLVQPVGSPLSLECTVEGTSNPNLYWYRQAAGRGLQLLFYSVGIGQISSEVPQNLSASRPQDRQFILSSKKLLLSDSGFYLCAWSDFYGYTFGSGTRLTVV.

This chain connects TRBV11-1 to TRBJ2-1; 10 nucleotides line up with TRBD2. CDR1 and CDR2 from the germline V gene are SGHAT and FQDESV (reference sequence). The V gene end was trimmed by 3 bases and the J gene end by 7 bases; junction bases not matched to a gene: 3. CDR3 size: 14 residues. The CDR3 coding sequence is TGTGCCAGCAGCTTTAGCGGGAGGCATAATGAGCAGTTCTTC. Its protein is CASSFSGRHNEQFF. Variable domain in full (rest from reference TRBV11-1 and TRBJ2-1): EAEVAQSPRYKITEKSQAVAFWCDPISGHATLYWYRQILGQGPELLVQFQDESVVDDSQLPKDRFSAERLKGVDSTLKIQPAELGDSAMYLCASSFSGRHNEQFFGPGTRLTVL.

V gene TRBV6-5 combines with J gene TRBJ2-7, with 7 nucleotides matching TRBD2. CDR1 is MNHEY, CDR2 SVGAGI, per germline. The V segment lost 6 bases and the J segment 3 bases; nucleotides outside the gene matches: 11. CDR3 length: 15 amino acids. The CDR3 region has the DNA TGTGCCAGCAGCCCAACGGGGACTACCTACTACGAGCAGTACTTC. This translates into CASSPTGTTYYEQYF.

This chain connects TRBV29-1 to TRBJ1-1; the D gene is possibly TRBD1 (6 bases). Trimming removed 6 bases from V and 1 base from J, with 15 bases in between. CDR1 SQVTM and CDR2 ANQGSEA come from the germline V gene. The CDR3 sequence is 14 residues long. CDR3 region: CSVKRTVTNTEAFF. DNA of the CDR3: TGCAGCGTCAAAAGGACAGTTACGAACACTGAAGCTTTCTTT.

This clone was detected a few times. The chain employs TRBV6-1 and TRBJ2-1; 12 positions agree with TRBD1. The CDR3 is made up of 14 amino acids. The J segment lost 7 bases and the V segment lost 6 bases, leaving 4 bases of the junction unmatched. Germline loops: CDR1 MNHNS, CDR2 SASEGT. CDR3 bases: TGTGCCAGCAGGCGGGGACAGGGGGCAAATGAGCAGTTCTTC. This gives the protein CASRRGQGANEQFF.

The rearrangement links TRBV6-1 to TRBJ2-1; D is ambiguous. V was shortened by 4 bases and J by 12 bases, with 10 bases between the two germline ends. The germline gives CDR1 MNHNS, CDR2 SASEGT. This CDR3 comprises 11 residues. DNA of the CDR3: TGTGCCAGCAGTGGTCTCCGGGTGCAGTTCTTC. It yields the protein CASSGLRVQFF.

The chain combines TRBV2 with TRBJ1-1; D is possibly TRBD1 (6 bases). The germline V gene has CDR1 SNHLY and CDR2 FYNNEI. Between the trimmed V and J ends, which lost 4 bases and 8 bases, there was a span of 17 bases. The CDR3 spans 14 residues. The CDR3 DNA reads TGTGCCAGCAGTGCCGGGGGAGGGGGGAACGAAGCTTTCTTT. It is translated as CASSAGGGGNEAFF.

The chain uses TRBV2 and TRBJ2-1, with D possibly being TRBD2 (7 bases). The ends were cut back, 4 bases at V and 8 bases at J, with 18 bases in the middle. Germline-derived CDR1 and CDR2 are SNHLY and FYNNEI. CDR3 size: 15 residues. CDR3 coding DNA: TGTGCCAGCAGTGTGCGAGGGAAGGGGGGGGATGAGCAGTTCTTC. Translating gives CASSVRGKGGDEQFF.

The chain joins TRBV4-1 to TRBJ1-1; D gene uncertain. Trimming took off 0 bases at V and 5 bases at J, with 13 bases between the two ends. CDR1 MGHRA and CDR2 YSYEKL come from the germline V gene. The CDR3 runs 15 residues. The CDR3 here is CASSQDPAGWTEAFF. The CDR3 DNA reads TGCGCCAGCAGCCAAGACCCGGCGGGATGGACTGAAGCTTTCTTT.

The rearrangement uses TRBV4-1 and TRBJ2-1; the match to TRBD2 covers 9 bases. This CDR3 spans 17 amino acids. V trimming: 4 bases; J trimming: 1 base; junction bases outside the gene matches: 8. In germline, CDR1 is MGHRA, CDR2 YSYEKL. CDR3 in amino acids: CASSPLAGEVSYNEQFF. The DNA for the CDR3 is TGCGCCAGCAGCCCTTTAGCGGGAGAGGTTTCCTACAATGAGCAGTTCTTC.

The chain has TRBV27 and TRBJ2-3, with 9 bases fitting TRBD1. Germline loops: CDR1 MNHEY, CDR2 SMNVEV (reference sequence). Trimming took 8 bases from V and 3 from J; bases not matched to a gene: 9. There are 15 residues in the CDR3. The CDR3 DNA sequence: TGTGCCAGCTGGACAGGGGATTTTAGGACAGATACGCAGTATTTT. The encoded protein is CASWTGDFRTDTQYF.

The J gene is TRBJ2-7, the V gene TRBV19, with D tentatively TRBD1 (6 bases). This CDR3 has 14 residues. Trimming removed 2 bases at V and 2 bases at J, with 10 bases between. CDR1 and CDR2 (germline): LNHDA, SQIVND (reference sequence). The DNA for the CDR3 is TGTGCCAGTAGTATATATGGACAGACCTACGAGCAGTACTTC. Encoded protein: CASSIYGQTYEQYF.

The CDR3 loop is CASSLVQGGPPNYGYTF. The CDR3 DNA follows: TGTGCCAGCAGCTTAGTGCAGGGGGGCCCACCTAACTATGGCTACACCTTC. The chain couples TRBV11-2 to TRBJ1-2; the match to TRBD1 covers 7 bases. J lost 0 bases, V lost 1 base, and 8 bases had no gene match. The CDR3 sequence is 17 residues long. CDR1 and CDR2 (germline): SGHAT, FQNNGV.

The chain carries TRBV5-1 and TRBJ2-7, with a possible D match to TRBD1 (5 bases). Germline CDR1 SGHRS, CDR2 YFSETQ. Trimming shortened V by 8 bases and J by 5 bases, and 29 bases separated the two germline ends. The CDR3 sequence is 17 residues long. The CDR3 DNA sequence: TGCGCCAGTACTACAAGGGCAGGGCCCCCTGGATTTGACGAGCAGTACTTC. It encodes CASTTRAGPPGFDEQYF.

The chain joins TRBV6-6 to TRBJ2-1; 9 bases map to TRBD2. The CDR3 sequence is 16 residues long. V lost 6 bases, J lost 3 bases, and 9 bases stayed unmatched. Germline assignment: CDR1 MNHNY and CDR2 SVGAGI (reference sequence). For the CDR3, the DNA is TGTGCCAGCAGGCCATCTAGCGGGGAGAACTACAATGAGCAGTTCTTC. Amino acids: CASRPSSGENYNEQFF.

This rearrangement joins TRBV29-1 to TRBJ1-3; 8 nucleotides align to TRBD1. Germline CDR1 is SQVTM and CDR2 is ANQGSEA. Trimming removed 7 bases from V and 1 base from J; junction bases left unmatched: 9. The CDR3 length is 15 residues. The CDR3 sequence is CSALPGQGSGNTIYF. The DNA for the CDR3 is TGCAGCGCGCTCCCAGGACAGGGATCTGGAAACACCATATATTTT.